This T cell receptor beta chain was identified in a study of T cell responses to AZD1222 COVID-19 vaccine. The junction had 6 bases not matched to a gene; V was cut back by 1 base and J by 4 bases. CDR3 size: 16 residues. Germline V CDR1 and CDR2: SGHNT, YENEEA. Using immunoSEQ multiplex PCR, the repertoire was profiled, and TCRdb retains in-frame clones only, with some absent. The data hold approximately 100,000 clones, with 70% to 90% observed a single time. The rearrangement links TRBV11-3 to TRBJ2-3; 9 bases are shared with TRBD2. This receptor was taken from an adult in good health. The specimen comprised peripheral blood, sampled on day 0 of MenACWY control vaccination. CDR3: CASSLGRRGGPDTQYF. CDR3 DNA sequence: TGTGCCAGCAGCTTAGGACGGCGGGGGGGCCCAGATACGCAGTATTTT.